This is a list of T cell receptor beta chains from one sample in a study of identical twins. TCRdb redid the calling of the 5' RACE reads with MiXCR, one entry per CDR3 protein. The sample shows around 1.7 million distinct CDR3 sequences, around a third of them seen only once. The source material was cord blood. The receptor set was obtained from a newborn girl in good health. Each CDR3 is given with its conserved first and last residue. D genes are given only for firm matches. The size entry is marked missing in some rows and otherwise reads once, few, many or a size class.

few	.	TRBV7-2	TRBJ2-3	CASSEVPEDTQYF	TGTGCCAGCAGCGAAGTCCCGGAGGATACGCAGTATTTT
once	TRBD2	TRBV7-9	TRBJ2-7	CASSSAWGTSGDSYEQYF	TGTGCCAGCAGCTCCGCATGGGGAACTAGCGGGGACTCCTACGAGCAGTACTTC
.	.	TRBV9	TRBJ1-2	CASSGQANHGYTF	TGTGCCAGCAGCGGACAGGCTAACCATGGCTACACCTTC
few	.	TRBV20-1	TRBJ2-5	CSARPGLARETQYF	TGCAGTGCTAGACCGGGACTCGCGAGGGAGACCCAGTACTTC
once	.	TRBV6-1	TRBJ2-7	CASSERQGDPYEQYF	TGTGCCAGCAGTGAAAGGCAGGGTGACCCCTACGAGCAGTACTTC
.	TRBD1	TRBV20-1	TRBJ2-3	CSARFSGTGGTDTQYF	TGCAGTGCTAGATTCTCCGGGACAGGGGGCACAGATACGCAGTATTTT
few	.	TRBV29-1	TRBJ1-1	CSVEVGRGTEAFF	TGCAGCGTTGAAGTGGGGAGAGGGACTGAAGCTTTCTTT
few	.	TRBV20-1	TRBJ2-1	CSAGGNNEQFF	TGCAGTGCCGGGGGTAACAATGAGCAGTTCTTC
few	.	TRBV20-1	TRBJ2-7	CSARASHEQYF	TGCAGTGCTAGAGCCTCCCATGAGCAGTACTTC
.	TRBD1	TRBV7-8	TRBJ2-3	CASSARQGYWDTDTQYF	TGTGCCAGCAGCGCTCGACAGGGGTATTGGGACACAGATACGCAGTATTTT
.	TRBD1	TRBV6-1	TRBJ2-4	CASSERTGGSVGRDIQYF	TGTGCCAGCAGTGAACGCACAGGGGGCTCGGTCGGCAGGGACATTCAGTACTTC
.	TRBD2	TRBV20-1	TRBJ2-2	CSARGGGGTGELFF	TGCAGTGCTAGAGGGGGGGGAGGCACCGGGGAGCTGTTTTTT
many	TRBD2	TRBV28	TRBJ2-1	CASRTSGSYEQFF	TGTGCCAGCAGGACTAGCGGGAGCTATGAGCAGTTCTTC
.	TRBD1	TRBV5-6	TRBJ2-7	CASSRQGIAYEQYF	TGTGCCAGCAGTCGACAGGGGATCGCCTACGAGCAGTACTTC
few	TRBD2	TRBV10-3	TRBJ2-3	CAISDERGADTQYF	TGTGCCATCAGTGATGAGCGGGGGGCCGATACGCAGTATTTT